The T cell receptor beta chain described here comes from a study of T cell changes during pregnancy in multiple sclerosis. This table comes from immunoSEQ multiplex PCR, and its TCRdb copy is limited to in-frame clones, with some not included. The sample has about 52,000 clones; roughly 92% are singletons. Trimming removed 5 bases at V and 0 bases at J, with 17 bases between. The CDR3 is 17 residues long. In germline, CDR1 is MNHEY, CDR2 SMNVEV (reference sequence). This clonotype originated in a female donor with multiple sclerosis, enrolled in a pregnancy study. V usage is TRBV27 and J usage is TRBJ2-1; tentative D call: TRBD1 (5 bases). The sample here was CD4+ T cells from peripheral blood mononuclear cells, taken in the third trimester of pregnancy. CDR3 sequence: CASSPLSTEYSYNEQFF. In nucleotides, the CDR3 is TGTGCCAGCAGTCCGTTGTCGACAGAATACTCCTACAATGAGCAGTTCTTC.